This T cell receptor beta chain was documented in a study of cytomegalovirus exposure and HLA in healthy donors. Per the germline V gene, CDR1 is MNHNY and CDR2 is SVGAGI (reference sequence). This CDR3 comprises 15 residues. Trimming took 2 bases from V and 2 from J; bases not matched to a gene: 3. Primers: 60 Vbeta forward and 13 Jbeta reverse. Here immunoSEQ multiplex PCR was the method, and the copy in TCRdb shows in-frame clones only, minus some. The table includes around 75,000 clones, 70% to 80% detected once. This clone has only a few counts. The rearrangement joins TRBV6-6 to TRBJ2-3, with 8 positions matching TRBD2. This sequence was found in a man aged 18 to 29 in good health and CMV-seronegative. Input material: PBMCs. The CDR3 DNA follows: TGTGCCAGCAGTTACACGCGGGGGGCCACAGATACGCAGTATTTT. Encoded protein: CASSYTRGATDTQYF.